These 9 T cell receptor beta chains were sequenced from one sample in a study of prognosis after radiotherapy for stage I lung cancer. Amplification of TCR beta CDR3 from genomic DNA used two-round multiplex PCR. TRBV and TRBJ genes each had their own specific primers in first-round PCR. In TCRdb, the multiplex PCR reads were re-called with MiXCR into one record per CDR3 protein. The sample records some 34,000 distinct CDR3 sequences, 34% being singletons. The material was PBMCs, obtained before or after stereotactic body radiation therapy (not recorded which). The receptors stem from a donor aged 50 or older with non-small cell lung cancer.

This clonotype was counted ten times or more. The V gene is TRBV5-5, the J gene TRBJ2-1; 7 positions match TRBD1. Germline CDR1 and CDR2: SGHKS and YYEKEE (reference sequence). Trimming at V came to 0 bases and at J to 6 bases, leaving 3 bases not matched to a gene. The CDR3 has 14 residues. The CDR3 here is CASSLVAGGNEQFF. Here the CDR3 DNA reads TGTGCCAGCAGCTTGGTGGCAGGGGGCAATGAGCAGTTCTTC.

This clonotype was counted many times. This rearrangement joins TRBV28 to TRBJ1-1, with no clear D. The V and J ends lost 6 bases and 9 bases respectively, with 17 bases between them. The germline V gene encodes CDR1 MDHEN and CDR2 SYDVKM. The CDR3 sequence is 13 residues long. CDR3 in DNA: TGTGCCAGCAGCCAGCTACCGGGCCTTAAAGCTTTCTTT. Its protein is CASSQLPGLKAFF.

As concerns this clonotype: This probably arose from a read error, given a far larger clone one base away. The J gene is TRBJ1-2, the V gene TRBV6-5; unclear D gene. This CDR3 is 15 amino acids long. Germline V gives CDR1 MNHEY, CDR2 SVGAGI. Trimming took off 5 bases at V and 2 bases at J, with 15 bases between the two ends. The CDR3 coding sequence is TGTGCCAGCAGTGTGCAATTCTCTGGAAACTATGGCTACACCTTC. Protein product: CASSVQFSGNYGYTF.

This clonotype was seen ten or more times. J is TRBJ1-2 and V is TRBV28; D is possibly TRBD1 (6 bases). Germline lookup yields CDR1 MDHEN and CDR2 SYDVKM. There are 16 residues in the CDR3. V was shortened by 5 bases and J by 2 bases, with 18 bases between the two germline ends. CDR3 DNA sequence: TGTGCCAGCAGTCCCGACGGACAGTTGACGAACTATGGCTACACCTTC. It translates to CASSPDGQLTNYGYTF.

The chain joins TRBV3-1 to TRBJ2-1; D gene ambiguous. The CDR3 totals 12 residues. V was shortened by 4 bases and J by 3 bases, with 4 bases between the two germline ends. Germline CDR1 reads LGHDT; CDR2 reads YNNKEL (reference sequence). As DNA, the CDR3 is TGTGCCAGCAGCCCGGACTACAATGAGCAGTTCTTC. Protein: CASSPDYNEQFF.

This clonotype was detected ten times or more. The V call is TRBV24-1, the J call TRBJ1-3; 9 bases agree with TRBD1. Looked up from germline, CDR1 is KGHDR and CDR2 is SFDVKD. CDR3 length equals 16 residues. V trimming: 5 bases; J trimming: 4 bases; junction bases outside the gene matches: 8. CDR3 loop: CATSGPGQGSGNTIYF. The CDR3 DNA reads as TGTGCCACCAGTGGACCGGGACAGGGTTCCGGAAACACCATATATTTT.

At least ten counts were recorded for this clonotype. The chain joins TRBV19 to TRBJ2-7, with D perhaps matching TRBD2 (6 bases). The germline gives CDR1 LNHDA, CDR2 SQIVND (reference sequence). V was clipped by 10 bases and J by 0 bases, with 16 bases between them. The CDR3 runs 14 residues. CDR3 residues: CATRRGTSSYEQYF. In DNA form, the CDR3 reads TGTGCCACCCGGCGGGGTACGAGCTCCTACGAGCAGTACTTC.

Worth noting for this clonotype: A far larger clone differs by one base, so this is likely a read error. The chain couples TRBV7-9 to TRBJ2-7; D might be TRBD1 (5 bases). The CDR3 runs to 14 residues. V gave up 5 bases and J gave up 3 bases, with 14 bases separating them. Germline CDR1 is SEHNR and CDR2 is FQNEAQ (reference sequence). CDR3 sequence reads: CASSTVGVHYEQYF. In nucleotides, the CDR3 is TGTGCCAGCAGCACGGTAGGGGTGCACTACGAGCAGTACTTC.

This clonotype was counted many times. The CDR3 coding sequence is TGTGCCAGCAGTGAGATCGGAGACAATGAGCAGTTCTTC. Translated: CASSEIGDNEQFF. This rearrangement joins TRBV6-4 to TRBJ2-1; D remains ambiguous. The germline V gene has CDR1 MRHNA and CDR2 SNTAGT. Between the trimmed V and J ends, which lost 3 bases and 5 bases, there was a span of 8 bases. This CDR3 has 13 amino acids.